Below, one TCR beta chain is given with its context. The data belong to a study of blood T cell repertoires in COVID-19. As for the study in general: Samples of COVID-19 (acute and convalescent) were obtained from the United States, Italy and Spain. The cDNA or gDNA used as material had been derived from T cells, B-cell-depleted T cells, or PBMCs.

Original analysis: Reference gene primers were amplified, and this amplification served to estimate nucleated cell counts. Profiled with immunoSEQ multiplex PCR; TCRdb holds only in-frame clones, not every one. D and trimming come from the DNA, and the V and J calls and clone size come from that table. The sample comprises 150,000 to 200,000 clones, over 85% of which are singletons, and about 18% rests with the top ten. Germline V gene sequence: CDR1 LNHDA, CDR2 SQIVND (reference sequence). V shed 2 bases, J shed 0 bases, and the junction held 4 bases outside the gene matches. This CDR3 is built from 16 residues.

The chain uses TRBV19 and TRBJ1-1, with 9 bases that match TRBD1. The receptor comes from a man between 60 and 70 years old with active or convalescent COVID-19. Sequencing input: peripheral blood. CDR3 sequence: CASSITGQGLNTEAFF. The CDR3 DNA sequence: TGTGCCAGTAGTATAACAGGACAGGGGTTGAACACTGAAGCTTTCTTT.